This T cell receptor beta chain emerged from a study of tumor-infiltrating lymphocytes in primary liver carcinoma. At the level of the study: Productive TCRbeta reads per sample were roughly 3.65 to 8 million, not differing by tissue.

With a constant-region primer, TCR beta cDNA was made from approximately 510 ng of total RNA. Libraries of TCR beta came from three nested multiplex PCR rounds with slightly modified ARM-PCR. TRBV1-TRBV30 forward primers and a C-beta reverse primer were used in the first two PCR rounds, which each ran for approximately 11 cycles. Via MiXCR, TCRdb re-called the multiplex PCR reads, giving one row per CDR3 protein. Of around 210,000 distinct CDR3 sequences detected, about 65% appear once; the ten largest clones hold approximately 7%. The ends lost 5 bases at V and 3 bases at J; junction bases unmatched: 4. The CDR3 spans 14 residues. Both blood RNA, taken from unsorted whole blood, and germline DNA were extracted. None of the patients had received treatment, and all had chronic HBV infection. On this clonotype: Its antigen is as yet unknown. A single base separates this from a much larger clone, so it may be a read error.

Findings and caveats of the study: For tumor-adjacent and tumor-blood pairs, overlap was less than that seen for tumor region pairs.

The receptor was isolated from a woman aged 60 to 75 with primary liver carcinoma and hepatitis B virus infection. The chain joins TRBV12-3 or TRBV12-4 to TRBJ2-7, with TRBD2 matching over 10 bases. Sequencing was done on a sample of peripheral blood. The CDR3 here is CASSRSGRFYEQYF. CDR3 DNA: TGTGCCAGCAGTCGTAGCGGGAGGTTCTACGAGCAGTACTTC.